The 30 T cell receptor beta chains below come from one sample, sequenced in a study of cytomegalovirus exposure and HLA in healthy donors. In the PCR, 60 Vbeta and 13 Jbeta primers were used. Repertoires were generated with immunoSEQ multiplex PCR, while TCRdb's copy carries only in-frame clones and drops some. Here the sample spans 100,000 to 150,000 clones, about three quarters being singletons. Sample: PBMCs. The source of these receptors is a man aged 40-49 years in good health and CMV-seropositive.

This clone has only one observation. The chain links TRBV29-1 to TRBJ2-5; 8 bases line up with TRBD2. The ends lost 5 bases at V and 7 bases at J; junction bases unmatched: 9. The CDR3 length is 13 residues. CDR1 is SQVTM, CDR2 ANQGSEA, per germline. The CDR3 sequence is CSVPGAGAATQYF. The CDR3 region has the DNA TGCAGCGTTCCTGGAGCGGGAGCTGCGACCCAGTACTTC.

The chain couples TRBV29-1 to TRBJ2-3; the D gene is possibly TRBD1 (5 bases). In germline, CDR1 is SQVTM, CDR2 ANQGSEA. The V gene lost 6 bases and the J gene lost 1 base, with 11 bases spanning the gap. The CDR3 runs 13 residues. The CDR3, as DNA: TGCAGCGTCCACCAAGGGGGCACAGATACGCAGTATTTT. Protein: CSVHQGGTDTQYF.

This sequence joins TRBV18 and TRBJ1-5; TRBD1 aligns across 8 bases. J gave up 7 bases and V 6 bases, and 8 bases lay outside the gene matches. The CDR3 is 14 residues long. Germline CDR1 KGHSH, CDR2 LQKENI. The CDR3: CASSPGAGGQPQHF. The CDR3 nucleotides read TGTGCCAGCTCGCCCGGGGCAGGGGGCCAGCCCCAGCATTTT. The full variable domain, with the rest looked up from reference TRBV18 and TRBJ1-5, is NAGVMQNPRHLVRRRGQEARLRCSPMKGHSHVYWYRQLPEEGLKFMVYLQKENIIDESGMPKERFSAEFPKEGPSILRIQQVVRGDSAAYFCASSPGAGGQPQHFGDGTRLSIL.

This clone was seen only a few times. The gene calls are TRBV6-5 and TRBJ1-2; D may be TRBD1 (6 bases). The germline V and J ends were trimmed by 10 bases and 3 bases, with 9 bases remaining between them. The germline gives CDR1 MNHEY, CDR2 SVGAGI. This CDR3 is 11 amino acids long. The CDR3 DNA is TGTGCCACAGGGGACGACTATGGCTACACCTTC. It translates to CATGDDYGYTF.

V gene TRBV4-1 combines with J gene TRBJ1-5; the D is unclear. This CDR3 has 14 residues. Trimming shortened V by 3 bases and J by 0 bases, and 6 bases separated the two germline ends. Germline V gives CDR1 MGHRA, CDR2 YSYEKL. The CDR3 reads CASSHLISNQPQHF. The CDR3, as DNA: TGCGCCAGCAGCCATCTAATTAGCAATCAGCCCCAGCATTTT.

V gene TRBV5-1 combines with J gene TRBJ2-5; 7 bases agree with TRBD1. From germline, CDR1 is SGHRS and CDR2 YFSETQ. The CDR3 is 13 residues long. With 4 bases clipped from V and 2 bases from J, the junction kept 2 bases outside the gene matches. This CDR3 reads CASSRTGQETQYF. CDR3 DNA sequence: TGCGCCAGCAGCCGGACAGGACAAGAGACCCAGTACTTC. The full variable domain, in which reference TRBV5-1 and TRBJ2-5 provide the parts outside the CDR3, is KAGVTQTPRYLIKTRGQQVTLSCSPISGHRSVSWYQQTPGQGLQFLFEYFSETQRNKGNFPGRFSGRQFSNSRSEMNVSTLELGDSALYLCASSRTGQETQYFGPGTRLLVL.

This clone was seen only once. The chain combines TRBV5-1 with TRBJ2-1; 10 nucleotides line up with TRBD2. The ends lost 4 bases at V and 3 bases at J; junction bases unmatched: 7. Germline V gene lookup returns CDR1 SGHRS and CDR2 YFSETQ. The CDR3 covers 16 residues. The CDR3 DNA reads as TGCGCCAGCAGCAGCGGACTAGCGGCTAACTACAATGAGCAGTTCTTC. Its translation is CASSSGLAANYNEQFF.

The V and J genes are TRBV4-1 and TRBJ1-3; 8 bases match TRBD1. Germline V gene lookup returns CDR1 MGHRA and CDR2 YSYEKL. J was trimmed by 2 bases and V by 2 bases; bases with no gene match: 2. This CDR3 has 15 amino acids. The CDR3 DNA follows: TGCGCCAGCAGCCAACTACAGGGGGCTGGAAACACCATATATTTT. It translates to CASSQLQGAGNTIYF.

The chain uses TRBV10-3 and TRBJ1-4; possible D gene TRBD1, 5 bases. The CDR3 is made up of 15 amino acids. Between the trimmed V and J ends, which lost 0 bases and 4 bases, there was a span of 9 bases. From germline, CDR1 is ENHRY and CDR2 SYGVKD. DNA for the CDR3: TGTGCCATCAGTGAGTCGACAGTCCATAATGAAAAACTGTTTTTT. It yields the protein CAISESTVHNEKLFF.

This chain uses TRBV11-2 with TRBJ2-7, with TRBD2 matching over 12 bases. The CDR3 spans 18 residues. The germline V gene encodes CDR1 SGHAT and CDR2 FQNNGV. Trimming cost V 2 bases and J 2 bases; bases outside gene matches: 10. The DNA for the CDR3 is TGTGCCAGCAGCTTATACCTAGCGGGAGGGCCGTCCCCCTACGAGCAGTACTTC. As protein: CASSLYLAGGPSPYEQYF.

The rearrangement links TRBV6-1 to TRBJ1-2; D is uncertain. V was trimmed by 7 bases and J by 4 bases, leaving 13 bases between them. Per germline, CDR1 MNHNS and CDR2 SASEGT. CDR3 length: 13 residues. This chain's CDR3 is CASTRGMGYGYTF. The CDR3 DNA follows: TGTGCCAGCACCAGAGGGATGGGCTATGGCTACACCTTC.

This chain connects TRBV6-6 to TRBJ2-2; the D gene is possibly TRBD2 (7 bases). With 5 bases removed from V and 4 bases from J, the gap between germline ends came to 14 bases. The CDR3 consists of 15 residues. From germline, CDR1 is MNHNY and CDR2 SVGAGI (reference sequence). This CDR3 reads CASSARRGRTGELFF. In DNA form, the CDR3 reads TGTGCCAGCAGTGCCCGGCGGGGGCGCACCGGGGAGCTGTTTTTT.

The chain recombines TRBV7-9 with TRBJ1-2; 7 positions match TRBD1. Germline CDR1 is SEHNR and CDR2 is FQNEAQ (reference sequence). V lost 4 bases and J lost 0; bases outside the gene matches: 5. This CDR3 has 15 residues. The CDR3 is CASSSGQEANYGYTF. The CDR3 nucleotides are TGTGCCAGCAGCTCCGGACAGGAGGCTAACTATGGCTACACCTTC.

V and J are TRBV27 and TRBJ1-5; 8 bases map to TRBD1. Per the germline V gene, CDR1 is MNHEY and CDR2 is SMNVEV (reference sequence). This CDR3 is built from 15 residues. J was trimmed by 6 bases and V by 6 bases; bases with no gene match: 10. In DNA, the CDR3 is TGTGCCAGCAGGGGAAGACAGGGGCCAGGTCAGCCCCAGCATTTT. Encoded protein: CASRGRQGPGQPQHF.

The chain recombines TRBV6-5 with TRBJ2-2; 8 bases match TRBD2. CDR3 length equals 15 residues. Germline loops: CDR1 MNHEY, CDR2 SVGAGI. V was pared by 2 bases and J by 4 bases, with 3 bases of the junction left unmatched. CDR3 coding DNA: TGTGCCAGCAGTTACCGACTAGCGCTCACCGGGGAGCTGTTTTTT. Its protein is CASSYRLALTGELFF.

This chain links TRBV4-2 with TRBJ2-2; maybe TRBD2 (7 bases). V was clipped by 6 bases and J by 6 bases, with 17 bases between them. CDR3 size: 15 residues. CDR1 and CDR2 from the germline V gene are LGHNA and YNFKEQ. CDR3 nucleotide sequence: TGTGCCAGCAGTGGGGGCGGGAGCGGCTCCGGGGAGCTGTTTTTT. This translates into CASSGGGSGSGELFF.

V and J are TRBV25-1 and TRBJ2-1; D possibly corresponds to TRBD1 (6 bases). From germline, CDR1 is MGHDK and CDR2 SYGVNS. V shed 6 bases and J shed 6 bases, with 12 bases lying between them. The CDR3 totals 13 residues. The CDR3 region is CASSTGNGNEQFF. The CDR3 coding sequence is TGTGCCAGCAGCACAGGGAATGGCAATGAGCAGTTCTTC.

The chain is built from TRBV19 and TRBJ1-1; 9 nucleotides align to TRBD1. The V gene's germline CDR1 is LNHDA and CDR2 SQIVND (reference sequence). The CDR3 is 17 residues long. Unmatched junction bases numbered 7, after V lost 1 base and J lost 1 base. The CDR3: CASSIGGQGTRNTEAFF. In DNA form, the CDR3 reads TGTGCCAGTAGTATAGGAGGACAGGGGACAAGGAACACTGAAGCTTTCTTT.

The rearrangement joins TRBV7-9 to TRBJ1-5; 9 nucleotides align to TRBD1. In germline, CDR1 is SEHNR, CDR2 FQNEAQ (reference sequence). The ends lost 5 bases at V and 3 bases at J; junction bases unmatched: 5. The CDR3 contains 15 residues. Here the CDR3 reads CASSPGTGNNQPQHF. The CDR3 bases are TGTGCCAGCAGCCCCGGGACAGGGAACAATCAGCCCCAGCATTTT.

V gene TRBV6-1 combines with J gene TRBJ1-5; D is perhaps TRBD1 (5 bases). CDR1 and CDR2 from the germline V gene are MNHNS and SASEGT. V lost 2 bases to trimming and J lost 2 bases, with 13 bases between them. The CDR3 contains 16 residues. In DNA, the CDR3 is TGTGCCAGCAGTGAATGGAGGGGTCCAGGCAATCAGCCCCAGCATTTT. Protein product: CASSEWRGPGNQPQHF.

The chain combines TRBV5-1 with TRBJ2-3; 8 nucleotides agree with TRBD1. Germline lookup yields CDR1 SGHRS and CDR2 YFSETQ. The V segment lost 4 bases and the J segment 4 bases; nucleotides outside the gene matches: 11. The CDR3 spans 16 residues. CDR3 in DNA: TGCGCCAGCAGCCTCAGTACAGGGGGATACGCAGATACGCAGTATTTT. Its translation is CASSLSTGGYADTQYF.

The chain carries TRBV23-1 and TRBJ1-1; 8 bases map to TRBD1. TRBV23-1 is noted as an ORF with a role that remains uncertain. V was clipped by 0 bases and J by 5 bases; unmatched bases: 8. The CDR3 loop spans 16 amino acids. This chain's CDR3 is CASSQSPDRAQTEAFF. Here the CDR3 DNA reads TGCGCCAGCAGTCAATCGCCGGACAGGGCGCAGACTGAAGCTTTCTTT.

The chain has TRBV6-1 and TRBJ1-6; tentative D call: TRBD1 (5 bases). The CDR3 length is 13 residues. The V gene's germline CDR1 is MNHNS and CDR2 SASEGT. Trimming pared 6 bases from V and 10 bases from J, leaving 13 bases between. The CDR3 DNA sequence: TGTGCCAGCAGGGGTCAGGGAAAGTCACCCCTCCACTTT. It yields the protein CASRGQGKSPLHF.

The chain uses TRBV7-9 and TRBJ1-2; D unclear. The length of the CDR3 is 13 residues. Trimming took 4 bases from V and 5 from J, leaving 11 bases between them. In germline, CDR1 is SEHNR, CDR2 FQNEAQ (reference sequence). CDR3 nucleotides: TGTGCCAGCAGCTCCAACATCGAATATGGCTACACCTTC. It yields the protein CASSSNIEYGYTF.

This clone has just one count. V and J are TRBV6-4 and TRBJ2-2; maybe TRBD1 (5 bases). The CDR3 extends over 13 amino acids. V was pared by 4 bases and J by 4 bases, with 7 bases between. The germline V gene has CDR1 MRHNA and CDR2 SNTAGT. This CDR3 is CASSGQSTGELFF. CDR3 nucleotide sequence: TGTGCCAGCAGTGGACAGTCCACCGGGGAGCTGTTTTTT.

This clone was seen more than once but under ten times. The J gene is TRBJ1-6, the V gene TRBV9; 8 bases map to TRBD1. V was pared by 0 bases and J by 6 bases, with 8 bases of the junction left unmatched. The germline gives CDR1 SGDLS, CDR2 YYNGEE. This CDR3 has 17 amino acids. The CDR3 spells CASSVGGQGWGNSPLHF. Here the CDR3 DNA reads TGTGCCAGCAGCGTAGGAGGACAGGGATGGGGTAATTCACCCCTCCACTTT.

This chain connects TRBV6-6 to TRBJ1-1; D may be TRBD1 (5 bases). Per germline, CDR1 MNHNY and CDR2 SVGAGI (reference sequence). The V end was cut by 6 bases, the J end by 0 bases, with 17 bases between. The length of the CDR3 is 16 residues. The CDR3: CASRTDSYPMNTEAFF. In nucleotides, the CDR3 is TGTGCCAGCAGGACCGACAGTTATCCTATGAACACTGAAGCTTTCTTT.

V and J are TRBV6-6 and TRBJ2-7; 7 positions agree with TRBD2. Germline-derived CDR1 and CDR2 are MNHNY and SVGAGI (reference sequence). J lost 4 bases, V lost 2 bases, and 5 bases had no gene match. There are 14 residues in the CDR3. CDR3 in DNA: TGTGCCAGCAGTTACGGGCAGGGAGGGTACGAGCAGTACTTC. It encodes CASSYGQGGYEQYF.

This clone has more than one count but fewer than ten. This rearrangement joins TRBV7-8 to TRBJ2-7; possibly TRBD1 for D (6 bases). The CDR3 covers 14 residues. Looked up from germline, CDR1 is SGHVS and CDR2 is FQNEAQ. Trimming cost V 4 bases and J 3 bases, with 13 bases left between them. The CDR3 region has the DNA TGTGCCAGCAGCTCCGCACCACAGGGCTACGAGCAGTACTTC. Protein sequence: CASSSAPQGYEQYF.

This clone was found a few times. The V call is TRBV10-3, the J call TRBJ2-2, with 9 bases lining up with TRBD1. Germline CDR1 ENHRY, CDR2 SYGVKD. This CDR3 region has 16 residues. The V gene end was trimmed by 6 bases and the J gene end by 4 bases; junction bases not matched to a gene: 9. CDR3 coding DNA: TGTGCCATCAGGGATTCGGACAGGGGCCGCACCGGGGAGCTGTTTTTT. Amino acids: CAIRDSDRGRTGELFF.